The clone carrying this T cell receptor beta chain was seen more than once but under ten times. Its antigen remains unidentified. TCRdb reprocessed the RT-PCR reads via MiXCR and lists one record per CDR3 protein. This table holds more than 400,000 distinct CDR3 sequences, roughly 9.8% found once. This entry comes from a study of response to subunit inactivated influenza vaccine. Study-wide points: The authors put forward the suggestion that each seasonal influenza vaccination may bring in only a limited number of new T cells.

This CDR3 region has 15 residues. Trimming cost V 4 bases and J 1 base; bases outside gene matches: 0. The input for sequencing was PBMCs from blood, taken 45 days after vaccination. The source is a middle-aged man who received an inactivated influenza vaccine. This sequence joins TRBV12-3 or TRBV12-4 and TRBJ2-2; 10 bases line up with TRBD2. CDR3 coding DNA: TGTGCCAGCAGTTCTAGCGGGAGGAACACCGGGGAGCTGTTTTTT. Residues: CASSSSGRNTGELFF.